The entry below gives a single T cell receptor (beta chain) sequence along with its context. What it recognizes is unknown. Trimming shortened V by 2 bases and J by 3 bases, and 6 bases separated the two germline ends. Germline assignment: CDR1 SGHDT and CDR2 YYEEEE. CDR3 length: 12 residues. Some clones are missing from TCRdb's copy, which holds only in-frame ones; the method was immunoSEQ multiplex PCR. Found here are tens of thousands of clones, over 90% of them singletons; the top ten hold less than 0.25%. The sample comes from a study of graft-versus-host responses after intestinal transplantation. Overall study context: Transplants were multivisceral, liver-intestinal, or isolated intestinal. All recipients were given anti-thymocyte globulin induction, and tacrolimus and steroids were then administered for roughly 3 years.

General observations from the study: Detected in recipient marrow were GvH clones, some of which were first observed in ileum or blood. Allografts carried high graft-versus-host to host-versus-graft clonal ratios in patients having graft-donor T cell macrochimerism.

The rearrangement uses TRBV5-6 and TRBJ2-7, with unresolved D. The sequences come from unstimulated CD8+ T cells sorted from spleen or lymph node cells, collected before transplant. This TCR derives from a human donor who was the organ donor for an intestinal transplant. CDR3 in DNA: TGTGCCAGCAGCTTCTTAGGCTACGAGCAGTACTTC. This translates into CASSFLGYEQYF. Drawing the rest from reference TRBV5-6 and TRBJ2-7, the complete variable domain is DAGVTQSPTHLIKTRGQQVTLRCSPKSGHDTVSWYQQALGQGPQFIFQYYEEEERQRGNFPDRFSGHQFPNYSSELNVNALLLGDSALYLCASSFLGYEQYFGPGTRLTVT.